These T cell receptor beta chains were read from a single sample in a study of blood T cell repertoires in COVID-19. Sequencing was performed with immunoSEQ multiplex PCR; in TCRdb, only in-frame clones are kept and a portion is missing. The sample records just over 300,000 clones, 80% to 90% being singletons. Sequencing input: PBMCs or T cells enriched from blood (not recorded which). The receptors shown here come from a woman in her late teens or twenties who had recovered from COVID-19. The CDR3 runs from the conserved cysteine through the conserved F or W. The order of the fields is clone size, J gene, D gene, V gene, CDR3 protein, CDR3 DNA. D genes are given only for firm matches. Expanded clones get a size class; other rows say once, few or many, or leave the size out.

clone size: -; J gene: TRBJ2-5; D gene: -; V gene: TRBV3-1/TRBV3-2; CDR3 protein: CASSQVVGEETQYF; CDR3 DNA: TGTGCCAGCAGCCAAGTGGTTGGAGAAGAGACCCAGTACTTC
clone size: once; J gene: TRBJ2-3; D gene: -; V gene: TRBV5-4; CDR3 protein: CASTPRDLADTQYF; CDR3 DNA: TGTGCCAGCACCCCTCGGGATTTAGCAGATACGCAGTATTTT
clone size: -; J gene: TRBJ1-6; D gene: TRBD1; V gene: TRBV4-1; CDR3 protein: CASSQGPSGQGFSPLHF; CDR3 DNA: TGCGCCAGCAGCCAAGGGCCCTCGGGACAGGGGTTTTCACCCCTCCACTTT
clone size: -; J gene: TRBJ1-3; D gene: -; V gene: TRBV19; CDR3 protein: CASSTGLTHLSGNTIYF; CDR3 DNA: TGTGCCAGTAGTACAGGGCTGACACACCTCTCTGGAAACACCATATATTTT
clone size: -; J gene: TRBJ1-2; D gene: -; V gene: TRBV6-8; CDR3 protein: CAPAGFYGYTF; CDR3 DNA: TGTGCCCCCGCGGGGTTCTATGGCTACACCTTC
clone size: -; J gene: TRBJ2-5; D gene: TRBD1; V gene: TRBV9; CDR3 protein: CASSVAGTEETQYF; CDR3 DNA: TGTGCCAGCAGCGTAGCCGGGACAGAAGAGACCCAGTACTTC
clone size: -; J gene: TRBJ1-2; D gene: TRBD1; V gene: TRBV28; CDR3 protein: CASSPGGQGQGPNYGYTF; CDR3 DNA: TGTGCCAGCAGTCCTGGAGGACAGGGACAGGGGCCAAACTATGGCTACACCTTC
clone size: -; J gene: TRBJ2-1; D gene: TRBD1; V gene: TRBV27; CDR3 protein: CASAPTGYHEQFF; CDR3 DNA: TGTGCCAGCGCCCCGACAGGGTACCATGAGCAGTTCTTC
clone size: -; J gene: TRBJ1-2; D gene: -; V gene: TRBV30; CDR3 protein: CAQSGMAGGYTF; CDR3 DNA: TGTGCCCAGAGCGGGATGGCGGGGGGCTACACCTTC
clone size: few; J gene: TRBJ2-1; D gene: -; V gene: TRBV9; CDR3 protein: CASSVAEASYNEQFF; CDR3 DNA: TGTGCCAGCAGCGTAGCCGAGGCTTCCTACAATGAGCAGTTCTTC
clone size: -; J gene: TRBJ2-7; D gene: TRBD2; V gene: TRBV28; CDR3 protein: CASSRGGSYEQYF; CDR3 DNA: TGTGCCAGCAGTAGGGGAGGGAGTTACGAGCAGTACTTC
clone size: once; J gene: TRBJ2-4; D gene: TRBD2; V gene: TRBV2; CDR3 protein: CASSQPNGGVGNIQYF; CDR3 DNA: TGTGCCAGCAGCCAACCTAACGGGGGGGTGGGAAACATTCAGTACTTC
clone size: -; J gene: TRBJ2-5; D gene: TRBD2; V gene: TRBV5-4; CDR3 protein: CASSLEGGAQETQYF; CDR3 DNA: TGTGCCAGCAGCTTGGAGGGAGGGGCGCAAGAGACCCAGTACTTC
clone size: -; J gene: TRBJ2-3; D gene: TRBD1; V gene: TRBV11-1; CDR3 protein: CASSLAGQGATDTQYF; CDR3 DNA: TGTGCCAGCAGCTTAGCGGGACAGGGGGCCACAGATACGCAGTATTTT
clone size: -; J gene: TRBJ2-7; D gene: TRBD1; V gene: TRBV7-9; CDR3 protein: CASSLRAGGVGYEQYF; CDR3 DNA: TGTGCCAGCAGCTTACGGGCAGGGGGCGTAGGCTACGAGCAGTACTTC
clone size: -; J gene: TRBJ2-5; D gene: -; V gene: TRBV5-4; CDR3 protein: CASSEVVNQETQYF; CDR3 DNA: TGTGCCAGCAGCGAGGTGGTGAACCAAGAGACCCAGTACTTC
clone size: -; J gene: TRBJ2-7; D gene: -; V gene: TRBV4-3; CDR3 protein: CASSQVLASYEQYF; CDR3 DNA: TGCGCCAGCAGCCAAGTTCTAGCCTCCTACGAGCAGTACTTC
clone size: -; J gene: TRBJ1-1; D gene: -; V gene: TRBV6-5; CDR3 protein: CASEHNTEAFF; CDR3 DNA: TGTGCCAGCGAGCATAACACTGAAGCTTTCTTT
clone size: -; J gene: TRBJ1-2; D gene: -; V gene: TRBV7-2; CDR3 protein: CASSLVAAAEYGYTF; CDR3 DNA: TGTGCCAGCAGCTTAGTAGCGGCAGCTGAATATGGCTACACCTTC
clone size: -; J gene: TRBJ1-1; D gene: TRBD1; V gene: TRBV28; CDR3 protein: CASSSPSGTGDTEAFF; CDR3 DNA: TGTGCCAGCAGTTCCCCTTCCGGGACAGGGGACACTGAAGCTTTCTTT
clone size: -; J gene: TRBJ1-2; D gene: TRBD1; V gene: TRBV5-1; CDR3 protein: CASSSQAGGDGYTF; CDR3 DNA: TGCGCCAGCAGCTCACAAGCAGGGGGCGATGGCTACACCTTC
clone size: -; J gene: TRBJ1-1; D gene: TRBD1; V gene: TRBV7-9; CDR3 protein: CASSLNTGTGWMEAFF; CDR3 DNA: TGTGCCAGCAGCTTAAATACCGGGACAGGATGGATGGAAGCTTTCTTT
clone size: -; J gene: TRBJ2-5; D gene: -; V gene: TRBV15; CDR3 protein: CATSGFQETQYF; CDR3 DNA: TGTGCCACCAGCGGCTTTCAAGAGACCCAGTACTTC
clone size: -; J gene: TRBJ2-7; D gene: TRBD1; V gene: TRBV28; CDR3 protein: CASSPRGQGNYEQYF; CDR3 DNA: TGTGCCAGCAGCCCAAGGGGACAGGGAAACTACGAGCAGTACTTC
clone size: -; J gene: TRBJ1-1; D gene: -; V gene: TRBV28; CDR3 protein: CASKTRGTVLNTEAFF; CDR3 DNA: TGTGCCAGCAAAACCCGTGGTACGGTGTTGAACACTGAAGCTTTCTTT
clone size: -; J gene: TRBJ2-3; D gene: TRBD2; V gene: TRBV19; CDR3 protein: CASSMRGAYSTDTQYF; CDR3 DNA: TGTGCCAGTAGTATGCGGGGGGCCTACAGCACAGATACGCAGTATTTT
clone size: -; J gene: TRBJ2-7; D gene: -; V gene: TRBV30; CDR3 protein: CAWGGQGIVYEQYF; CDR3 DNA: TGTGCCTGGGGGGGCCAGGGGATTGTCTACGAGCAGTACTTC
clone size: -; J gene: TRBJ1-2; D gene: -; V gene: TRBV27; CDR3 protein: CASSGTGANYGYTF; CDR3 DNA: TGTGCCAGCTCCGGTACGGGGGCTAACTATGGCTACACCTTC
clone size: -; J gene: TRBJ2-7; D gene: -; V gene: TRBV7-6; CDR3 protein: CASSLLQNGDEQYF; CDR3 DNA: TGTGCCAGCAGCTTATTGCAAAACGGGGACGAGCAGTACTTC
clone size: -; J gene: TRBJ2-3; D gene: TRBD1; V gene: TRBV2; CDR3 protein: CASSWSTGRSDTQYF; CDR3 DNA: TGTGCCAGCAGTTGGTCGACAGGGCGGTCAGATACGCAGTATTTT
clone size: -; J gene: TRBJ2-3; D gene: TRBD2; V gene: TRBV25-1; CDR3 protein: CASSEETSGTRTDTQYF; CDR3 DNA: TGTGCCAGCAGTGAGGAGACTAGCGGGACTCGGACAGATACGCAGTATTTT
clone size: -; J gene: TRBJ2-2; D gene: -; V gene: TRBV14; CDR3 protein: CASSQERFGRGELFF; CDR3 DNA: TGTGCCAGCAGCCAAGAACGGTTTGGGCGCGGGGAGCTGTTTTTT
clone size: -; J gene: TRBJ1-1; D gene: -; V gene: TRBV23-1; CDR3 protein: CASSQTEEGNTEAFF; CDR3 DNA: TGCGCCAGCAGTCAAACCGAGGAAGGGAACACTGAAGCTTTCTTT
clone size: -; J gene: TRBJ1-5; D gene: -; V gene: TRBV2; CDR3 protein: CASSRQTGDQPQHF; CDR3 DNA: TGTGCCAGCAGCCGACAGACGGGGGATCAGCCCCAGCATTTT
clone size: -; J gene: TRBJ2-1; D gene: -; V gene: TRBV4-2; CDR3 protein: CASSQEWDSLYNEQFF; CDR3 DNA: TGTGCCAGCAGCCAAGAGTGGGACTCCCTATACAATGAGCAGTTCTTC
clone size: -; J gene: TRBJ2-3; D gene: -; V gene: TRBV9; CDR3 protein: CASSPGTDTQYF; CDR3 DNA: TGTGCCAGCAGCCCAGGTACAGATACGCAGTATTTT
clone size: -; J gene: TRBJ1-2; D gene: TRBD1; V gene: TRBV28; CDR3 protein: CASSFHRGGNYGYTF; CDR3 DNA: TGTGCCAGCAGTTTCCACAGGGGAGGAAACTATGGCTACACCTTC
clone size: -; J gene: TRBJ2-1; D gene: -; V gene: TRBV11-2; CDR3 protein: CASSFGQTLNNNEQFF; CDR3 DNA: TGTGCCAGCAGCTTCGGACAGACACTCAACAACAATGAGCAGTTCTTC
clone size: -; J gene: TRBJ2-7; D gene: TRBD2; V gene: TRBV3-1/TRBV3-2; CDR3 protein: CASSPSGLGYYEQYF; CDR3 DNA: TGTGCCAGCAGCCCTAGCGGGCTAGGGTACTACGAGCAGTACTTC
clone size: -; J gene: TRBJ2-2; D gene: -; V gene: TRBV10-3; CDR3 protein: CAISGGNTGELFF; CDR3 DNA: TGTGCCATCAGTGGCGGGAACACCGGGGAGCTGTTTTTT
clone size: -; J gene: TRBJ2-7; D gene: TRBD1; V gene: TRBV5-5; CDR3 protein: CASSFPDRVGSYEQYF; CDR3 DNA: TGTGCCAGCAGCTTCCCGGACAGGGTGGGCTCCTACGAGCAGTACTTC
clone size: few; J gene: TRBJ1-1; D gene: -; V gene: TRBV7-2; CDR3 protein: CASSLNSPRDTEAFF; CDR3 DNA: TGTGCCAGCAGCTTGAACAGTCCTCGAGACACTGAAGCTTTCTTT
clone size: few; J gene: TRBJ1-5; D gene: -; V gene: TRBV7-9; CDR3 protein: CASSSPGSNQPQHF; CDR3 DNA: TGTGCCAGCAGCTCCCCAGGTAGCAATCAGCCCCAGCATTTT
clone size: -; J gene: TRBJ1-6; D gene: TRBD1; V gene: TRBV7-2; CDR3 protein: CASTTGGTGGSPLHF; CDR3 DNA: TGTGCCAGCACCACCGGGGGGACAGGGGGATCACCCCTCCACTTT
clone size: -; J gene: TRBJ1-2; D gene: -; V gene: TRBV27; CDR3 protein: CASSRTVANYGYTF; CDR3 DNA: TGTGCCAGCAGTCGGACAGTAGCTAACTATGGCTACACCTTC
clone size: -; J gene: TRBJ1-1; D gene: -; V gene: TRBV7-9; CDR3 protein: CASSLPIERGENTEAFF; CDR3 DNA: TGTGCCAGCAGCTTACCTATTGAGCGGGGAGAGAACACTGAAGCTTTCTTT
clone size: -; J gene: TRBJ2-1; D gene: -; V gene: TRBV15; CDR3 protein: CATSREPRSQYNEQFF; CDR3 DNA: TGTGCCACCAGCAGAGAGCCTCGGAGCCAGTACAATGAGCAGTTCTTC
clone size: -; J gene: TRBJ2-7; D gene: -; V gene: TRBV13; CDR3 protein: CASSLSSLSYEQYF; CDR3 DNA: TGTGCCAGCAGCTTAAGCTCTCTTTCCTACGAGCAGTACTTC
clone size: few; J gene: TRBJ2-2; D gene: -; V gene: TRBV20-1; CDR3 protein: CSATRGGELFF; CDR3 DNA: TGCAGTGCTACAAGGGGCGGGGAGCTGTTTTTT
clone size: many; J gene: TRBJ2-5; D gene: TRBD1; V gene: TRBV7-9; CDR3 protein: CASSPRDRGQETQYF; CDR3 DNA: TGTGCCAGCAGCCCCCGGGACAGGGGCCAAGAGACCCAGTACTTC
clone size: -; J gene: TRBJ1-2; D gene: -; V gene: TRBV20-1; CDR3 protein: CSASPDRYYGYTF; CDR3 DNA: TGCAGTGCTAGTCCCGACAGATACTATGGCTACACCTTC
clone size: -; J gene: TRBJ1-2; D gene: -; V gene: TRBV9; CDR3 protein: CASSARSGDYGYTF; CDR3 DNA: TGTGCCAGCAGCGCACGATCAGGGGACTATGGCTACACCTTC
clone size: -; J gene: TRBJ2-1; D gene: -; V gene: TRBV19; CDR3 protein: CASTTSGEWVAEQFF; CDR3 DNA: TGTGCCAGCACCACGTCCGGGGAATGGGTCGCTGAGCAGTTCTTC
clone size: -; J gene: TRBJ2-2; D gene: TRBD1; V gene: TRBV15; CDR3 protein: CATSREGTGITGELFF; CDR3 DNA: TGTGCCACCAGCAGAGAGGGGACAGGGATCACCGGGGAGCTGTTTTTT
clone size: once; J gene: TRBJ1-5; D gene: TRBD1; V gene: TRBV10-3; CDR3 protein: CAISEGGTGDQPQHF; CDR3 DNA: TGTGCCATCAGTGAGGGTGGGACAGGGGACCAGCCCCAGCATTTT